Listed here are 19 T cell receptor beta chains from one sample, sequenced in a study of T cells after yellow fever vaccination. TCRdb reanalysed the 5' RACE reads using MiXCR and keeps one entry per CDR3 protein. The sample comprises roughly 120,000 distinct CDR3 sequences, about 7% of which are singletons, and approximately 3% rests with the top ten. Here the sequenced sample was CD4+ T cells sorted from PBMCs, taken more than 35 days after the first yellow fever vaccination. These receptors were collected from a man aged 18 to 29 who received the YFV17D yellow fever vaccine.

The CDR3 region has the DNA TGCGCCAGCAGCTTGGGACTCCGGGACTCCGGAGGAATTCAGTACTTC. Translation: CASSLGLRDSGGIQYF. The chain combines TRBV5-1 with TRBJ2-4; TRBD2 might be the D (6 bases). The V end was cut by 0 bases, the J end by 10 bases, with 20 bases between. CDR3 length: 16 residues. CDR1 and CDR2 from the germline V gene are SGHRS and YFSETQ.

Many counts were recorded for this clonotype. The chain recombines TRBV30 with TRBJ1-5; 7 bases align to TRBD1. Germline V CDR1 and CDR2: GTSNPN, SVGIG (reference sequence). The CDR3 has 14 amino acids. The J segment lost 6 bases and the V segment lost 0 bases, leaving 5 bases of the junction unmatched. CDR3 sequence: CAWSVKRDSQPQHF. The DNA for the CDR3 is TGTGCCTGGAGTGTCAAAAGGGACAGTCAGCCCCAGCATTTT.

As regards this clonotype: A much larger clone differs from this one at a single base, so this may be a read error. Written as DNA, the CDR3 is TGTGTCAGCAGGCCTGCAGGACAGGGGCCAGGAAACATTCAGTACTTC. Protein sequence: CVSRPAGQGPGNIQYF. V is TRBV6-1 and J is TRBJ2-4, with 9 nucleotides matching TRBD1. The germline gives CDR1 MNHNS, CDR2 SASEGT. This CDR3 is 16 amino acids long.

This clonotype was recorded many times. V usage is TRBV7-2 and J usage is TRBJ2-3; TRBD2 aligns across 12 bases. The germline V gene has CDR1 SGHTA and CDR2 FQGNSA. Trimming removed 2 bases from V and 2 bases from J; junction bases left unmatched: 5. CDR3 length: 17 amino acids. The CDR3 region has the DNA TGTGCCAGCAGCTTATGGACTAGCGGGGACAACACAGATACGCAGTATTTT. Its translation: CASSLWTSGDNTDTQYF.

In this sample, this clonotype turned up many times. CDR3 loop: CASSPDRGSYEQYF. The CDR3 coding sequence is TGCGCCAGCAGCCCGGACAGGGGATCGTACGAGCAGTACTTC. This chain links TRBV5-1 with TRBJ2-7; 9 bases map to TRBD1. Per germline, CDR1 SGHRS and CDR2 YFSETQ. This CDR3 has 14 amino acids. V shed 4 bases and J 4 bases; nucleotides not matched to a gene: 6.

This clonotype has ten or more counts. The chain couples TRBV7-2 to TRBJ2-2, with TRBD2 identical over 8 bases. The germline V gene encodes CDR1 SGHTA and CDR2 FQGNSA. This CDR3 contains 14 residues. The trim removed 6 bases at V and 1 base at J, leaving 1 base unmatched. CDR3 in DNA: TGTGCCAGCAGGAGCGGGGGGAACACCGGGGAGCTGTTTTTT. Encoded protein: CASRSGGNTGELFF. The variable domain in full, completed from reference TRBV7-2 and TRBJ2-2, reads GAGVSQSPSNKVTEKGKDVELRCDPISGHTALYWYRQSLGQGLEFLIYFQGNSAPDKSGLPSDRFSAERTGGSVSTLTIQRTQQEDSAVYLCASRSGGNTGELFFGEGSRLTVL.

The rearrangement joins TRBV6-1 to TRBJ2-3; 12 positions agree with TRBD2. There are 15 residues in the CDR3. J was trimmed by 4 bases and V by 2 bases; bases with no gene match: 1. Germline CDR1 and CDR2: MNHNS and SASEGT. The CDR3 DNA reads TGTGCCAGCAGTGAACTAGCGGGGGGGCCAGATACGCAGTATTTT. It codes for CASSELAGGPDTQYF.

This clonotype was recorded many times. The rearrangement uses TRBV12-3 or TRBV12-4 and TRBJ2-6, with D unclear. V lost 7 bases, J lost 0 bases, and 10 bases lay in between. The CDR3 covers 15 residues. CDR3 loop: CASTQIHSGANVLTF. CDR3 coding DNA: TGTGCCAGCACCCAGATCCACTCTGGGGCCAACGTCCTGACTTTC.

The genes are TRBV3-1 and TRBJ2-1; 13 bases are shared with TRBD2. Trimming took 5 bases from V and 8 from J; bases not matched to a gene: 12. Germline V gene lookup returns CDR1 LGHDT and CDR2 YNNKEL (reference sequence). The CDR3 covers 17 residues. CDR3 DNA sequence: TGTGCCAGCAGCAACGGGCCCGGGACTAGCGGGGTCGATGAGCAGTTCTTC. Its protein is CASSNGPGTSGVDEQFF.

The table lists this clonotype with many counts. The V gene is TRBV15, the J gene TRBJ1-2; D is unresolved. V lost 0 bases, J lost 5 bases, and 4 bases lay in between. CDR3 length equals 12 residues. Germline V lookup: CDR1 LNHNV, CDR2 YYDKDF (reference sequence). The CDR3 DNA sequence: TGTGCCACCAGCAGAGAAGAATATGGCTACACCTTC. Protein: CATSREEYGYTF. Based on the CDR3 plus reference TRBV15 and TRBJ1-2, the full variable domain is DAMVIQNPRYQVTQFGKPVTLSCSQTLNHNVMYWYQQKSSQAPKLLFHYYDKDFNNEADTPDNFQSRRPNTSFCFLDIRSPGLGDTAMYLCATSREEYGYTFGSGTRLTVV.

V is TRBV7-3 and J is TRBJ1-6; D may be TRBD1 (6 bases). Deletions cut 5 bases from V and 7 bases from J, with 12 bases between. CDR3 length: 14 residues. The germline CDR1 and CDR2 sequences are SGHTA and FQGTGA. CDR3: CASSQQGWNSPLHF. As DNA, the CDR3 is TGTGCCAGCAGCCAACAGGGCTGGAATTCACCCCTCCACTTT.

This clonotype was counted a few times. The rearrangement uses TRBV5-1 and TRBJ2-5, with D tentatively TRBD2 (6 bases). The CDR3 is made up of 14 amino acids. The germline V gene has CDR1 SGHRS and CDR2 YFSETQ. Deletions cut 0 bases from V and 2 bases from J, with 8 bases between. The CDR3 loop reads CASSLGSGQETQYF. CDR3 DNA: TGCGCCAGCAGCTTGGGTAGCGGACAAGAGACCCAGTACTTC.

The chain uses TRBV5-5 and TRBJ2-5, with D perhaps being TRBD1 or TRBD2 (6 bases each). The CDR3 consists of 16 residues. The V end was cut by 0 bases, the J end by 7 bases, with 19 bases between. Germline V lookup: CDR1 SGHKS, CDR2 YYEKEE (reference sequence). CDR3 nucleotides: TGTGCCAGCAGCTTGGAAGTCGGGGGCGGTTATTGGACCCAGTACTTC. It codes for CASSLEVGGGYWTQYF.

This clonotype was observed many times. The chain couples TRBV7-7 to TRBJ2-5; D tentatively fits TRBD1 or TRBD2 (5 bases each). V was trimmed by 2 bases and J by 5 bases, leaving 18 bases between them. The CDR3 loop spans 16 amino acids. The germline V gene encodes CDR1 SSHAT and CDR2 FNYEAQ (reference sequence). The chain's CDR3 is CASSLRSTGTMETQYF. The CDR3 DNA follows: TGTGCCAGCAGCTTAAGGTCCACCGGGACGATGGAGACCCAGTACTTC.

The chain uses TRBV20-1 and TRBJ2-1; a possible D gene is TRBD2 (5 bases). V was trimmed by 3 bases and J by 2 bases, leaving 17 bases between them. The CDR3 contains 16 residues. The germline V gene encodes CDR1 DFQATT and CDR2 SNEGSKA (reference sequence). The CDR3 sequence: CSASKSGNMAYNEQFF. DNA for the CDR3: TGCAGTGCTAGTAAAAGCGGAAACATGGCCTACAATGAGCAGTTCTTC.

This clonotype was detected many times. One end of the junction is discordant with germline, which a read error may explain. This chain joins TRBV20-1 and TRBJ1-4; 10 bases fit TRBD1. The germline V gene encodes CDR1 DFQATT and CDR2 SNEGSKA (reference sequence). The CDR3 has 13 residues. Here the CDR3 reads CSAGDRGREKLFF. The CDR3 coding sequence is TGCAGTGCTGGAGACAGGGGGCGAGAAAAACTGTTTTTT.

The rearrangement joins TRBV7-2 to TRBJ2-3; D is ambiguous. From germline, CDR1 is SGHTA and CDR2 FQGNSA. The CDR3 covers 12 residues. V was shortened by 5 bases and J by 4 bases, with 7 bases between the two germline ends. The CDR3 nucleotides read TGTGCCAGCAGCCGACTCCCAGATACGCAGTATTTT. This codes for CASSRLPDTQYF.

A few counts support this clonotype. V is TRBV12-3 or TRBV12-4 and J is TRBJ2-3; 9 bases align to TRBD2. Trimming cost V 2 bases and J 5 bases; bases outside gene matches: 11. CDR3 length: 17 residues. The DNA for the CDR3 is TGTGCCAGCAGTTTATCAGTTGGCGGGGGGGCCCTAGATACGCAGTATTTT. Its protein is CASSLSVGGGALDTQYF.

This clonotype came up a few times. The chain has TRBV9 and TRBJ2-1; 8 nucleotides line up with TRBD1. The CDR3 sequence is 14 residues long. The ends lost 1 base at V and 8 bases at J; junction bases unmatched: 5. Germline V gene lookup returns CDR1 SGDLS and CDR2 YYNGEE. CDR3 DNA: TGTGCCAGCAGCGTAAGACAGGGGTTCGATGAGCAGTTCTTC. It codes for CASSVRQGFDEQFF.